This T cell receptor beta chain was profiled in a study of T-cell memory formation after mild COVID-19 (dated by TCRdb to the early 2020s). Regarding the complete study: TCR sequence clusters from the two donors were largely donor specific. T-cell clones expanding and contracting after mild COVID-19 in two donors were tracked by longitudinal TCRalpha and TCRbeta repertoire sequencing. The cohort was made up of two young adult volunteers, one female and one male, who were previously healthy. General study outcomes and caveats: Contracting CD4+ clones were found mainly in CM and EM memory subsets, while CD8+ clones were enriched in EMRA. Clones that contracted from day 15 to 85 showed balanced CD4/CD8 phenotypes, whereas a second wave of clones that expanded from day 15 to 37 leaned towards CD4+. The second-wave clones that peaked on day 37 were not confirmed to be SARS-CoV-2 specific. Some responding clones were found in pre-infection memory, which suggests that pre-existing cross-reactive memory T cells took part in the SARS-CoV-2 response. The study included only a couple of mild cases, and larger cohorts that include severe cases with pre-infection samples were judged to be necessary.

The trim is 7 bases for V and 0 bases for J, with a gap of 12 bases between the germline ends. From cysteine to phenylalanine, the CDR3 is 13 amino acids long. Of the read, only the CDR3 DNA is kept; its 39 bases are in frame from base 1. From a lookup of the germline V gene (reference sequence), CDR1 and CDR2 are DFQATT and SNEGSKA. About this clonotype: There is no known antigen for this receptor. There are no base qualities to consult, and no much larger clone falls within one base.

Ficoll-Paque density gradient centrifugation was the method used to isolate PBMCs. Sequenced on an Illumina NovaSeq 6000. cDNA libraries for TCRalpha and TCRbeta were prepared by 5'RACE using constant-segment primers, with sample barcodes and unique molecular identifiers added. Trizol reagent was used to extract RNA from every sample. Libraries were amplified in two PCR steps, with a second sample barcode and Illumina TruSeq adapters added in the second step. Sequencing of libraries was performed on an Illumina NovaSeq with 2 x 150 bp paired-end reads. The authors' analysis ran thus. With migec v1.2.7, reads were demultiplexed and then collapsed into UMI-guided consensus sequences. Using mixcr v2.1.11, the UMI consensuses were aligned to TRA and TRB V and J templates and assembled into clonotypes. Clonotypes were classified as expanded or contracted when called significant by both edgeR and NoisET, with noise models trained on biological replicates. edgeR calls used a false discovery rate-adjusted p below 0.01 and a log2 fold-change threshold of 1. As an exploratory analysis of dynamics, max-normalized trajectories of the 1000 most abundant clonotypes were examined by PCA with hierarchical clustering. Separately sequenced CD4+ and CD8+ repertoires were used to assign the CD4 or CD8 phenotype of responding clones. Through fastp at Q25 and MiXCR, TCRdb rebuilt clones from the public reads, retaining in-frame beta chains. One record per CDR3 amino acid sequence lists the most common genes and DNA. These V and J calls originate from TCRdb's pipeline instead of the authors' own analysis. Present in this sample are around 310,000 distinct CDR3 sequences, 20% to 25% of which were seen just once. The biggest ten clones account for around 20% of the sample.

This clonotype originated in a man younger than 35 who had mild COVID-19 (a few samples of this study predate the infection). The sample titles of this study are shuffled in the database, so cell type and time point are left out; the donor was told from shared clones. Sequencing was done on a sample of PBMCs or a T cell subset sorted from them (not recorded which). Rearrangement joined TRBV20-1 to TRBJ2-5; the best D guess is TRBD2, with 5 bases matching. The DNA sequence is as follows: TGCAGTGGCGGGCGGGCCGACCAAGAGACCCAGTACTTC. Its protein is CSGGRADQETQYF.